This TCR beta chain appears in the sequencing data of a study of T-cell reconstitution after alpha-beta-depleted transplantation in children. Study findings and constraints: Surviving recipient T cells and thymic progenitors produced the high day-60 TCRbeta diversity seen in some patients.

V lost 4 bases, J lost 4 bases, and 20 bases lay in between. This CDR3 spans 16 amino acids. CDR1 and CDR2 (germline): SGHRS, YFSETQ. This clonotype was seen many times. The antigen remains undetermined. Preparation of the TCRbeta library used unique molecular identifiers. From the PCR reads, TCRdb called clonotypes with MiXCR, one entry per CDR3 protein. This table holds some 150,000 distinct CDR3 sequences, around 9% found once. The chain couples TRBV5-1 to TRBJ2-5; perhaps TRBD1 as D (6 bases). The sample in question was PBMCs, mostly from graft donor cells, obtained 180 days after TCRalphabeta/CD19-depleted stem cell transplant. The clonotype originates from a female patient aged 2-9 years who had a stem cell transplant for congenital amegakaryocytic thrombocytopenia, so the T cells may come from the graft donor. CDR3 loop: CASSEGWGRGPETQYF. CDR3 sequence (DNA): TGCGCCAGCAGCGAGGGATGGGGGCGCGGGCCAGAGACCCAGTACTTC.